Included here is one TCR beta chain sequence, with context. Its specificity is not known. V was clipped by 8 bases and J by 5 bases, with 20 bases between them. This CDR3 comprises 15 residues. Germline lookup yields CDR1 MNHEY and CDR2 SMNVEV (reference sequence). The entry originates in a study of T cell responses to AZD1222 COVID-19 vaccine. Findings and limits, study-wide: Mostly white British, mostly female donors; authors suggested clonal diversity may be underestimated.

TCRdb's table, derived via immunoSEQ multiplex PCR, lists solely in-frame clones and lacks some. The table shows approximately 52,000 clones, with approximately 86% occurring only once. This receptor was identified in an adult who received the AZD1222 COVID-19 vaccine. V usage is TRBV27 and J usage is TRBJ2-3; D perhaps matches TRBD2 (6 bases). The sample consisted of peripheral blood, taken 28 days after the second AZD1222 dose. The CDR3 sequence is CASALAGRRGDTQYF. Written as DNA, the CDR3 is TGTGCCAGCGCCCTCGCTGGGAGGCGGGGAGATACGCAGTATTTT.